This TCR beta chain was captured by sequencing in a study of blood T cell repertoires in COVID-19. Across the study: From the United States, Italy and Spain came samples of acute and convalescent COVID-19. PBMCs, B-cell-depleted T cells, or T cells provided the cDNA or gDNA that made up the material.

V dropped 8 bases and J dropped 5 bases, with 13 bases sitting between them. CDR1 and CDR2 from the germline V gene are LNHDA and SQIVND (reference sequence). There are 12 residues in the CDR3. In the original processing: Estimates of nucleated cell counts were drawn from the amplification of reference gene primers. TCRdb's table, derived via immunoSEQ multiplex PCR, lists solely in-frame clones and lacks some. V, J and clone size derive from that table, while D and trimming were established from the DNA sequence. The table shows approximately 380,000 clones, with approximately 81% occurring only once.

The sequence was obtained from a young woman with acute or convalescent COVID-19. The source material was peripheral blood. V and J are TRBV19 and TRBJ2-7; a possible D gene is TRBD1 (6 bases). The CDR3 bases are TGTGCCAGTCAGATGGGGGCCCACGAGCAGTACTTC. It translates to CASQMGAHEQYF.